This T cell receptor beta chain was found in a study of shared clonotypes between healthy human individuals. Study findings and constraints: Inspection by rarefaction showed sorted-subset sequencing to be incomplete despite large depth.

Caucasian adults residing in Nashville, Tennessee made up all the donors. Unmatched junction bases numbered 3, after V lost 5 bases and J lost 3 bases. Germline loops: CDR1 SGHVS, CDR2 FQNEAQ. The CDR3 is made up of 13 amino acids. Of note for this clone: The antigen remains undetermined.

Produced via immunoSEQ multiplex PCR; TCRdb's table is partial and in-frame only. Altogether about 1.1 million clones are present, 77% being singletons, with the ten largest covering approximately 0.95%. The receptor was isolated from a man aged 18 to 29 in good health. Some clones in this sample may be carry-over from other donors' samples. This chain uses TRBV7-8 with TRBJ2-7; the match to TRBD1 covers 8 bases. The specimen sequenced was memory CD4+ T cells from PBMCs. Subset described: CD45RA-negative fraction. DNA for the CDR3: TGTGCCAGCAGCAAAACAGGGGGCTACGAGCAGTACTTC. Protein: CASSKTGGYEQYF.